The sequence of this T cell receptor (beta chain) was determined in a study of cytomegalovirus exposure and HLA in healthy donors. The PCR made use of 60 Vbeta and 13 Jbeta primers. Produced via immunoSEQ multiplex PCR; TCRdb's table is partial and in-frame only. The data show under 150,000 clones, around 77% seen once. The CDR3 is 13 residues long. V gave up 2 bases and J gave up 4 bases, with 6 bases separating them. Germline lookup yields CDR1 MNHNS and CDR2 SASEGT. The chain joins TRBV6-1 to TRBJ1-5; perhaps TRBD1 as D (6 bases). The TCR sequence derives from a woman aged 60-75 years in good health and CMV-seronegative. The source material was PBMCs. The DNA for the CDR3 is TGTGCCAGCAGTGAACAGGGGAATCAGCCCCAGCATTTT. Translation gives CASSEQGNQPQHF.